The T cell receptor beta chain described here comes from a study of cytomegalovirus exposure and HLA in healthy donors. On this clone itself: No antigen is known for it.

A multiplex PCR was run with 60 Vbeta primers and 13 Jbeta primers. Clones were read by immunoSEQ multiplex PCR, and TCRdb kept only the in-frame ones, dropping some. This table holds 60,000 to 85,000 clones, about 78% found once. V was pared by 5 bases and J by 6 bases, with 4 bases of the junction left unmatched. The CDR3 runs to 14 residues. Germline-derived CDR1 and CDR2 are SEHNR and FQNEAQ (reference sequence). Donors in the study were healthy people who gave bone marrow. Study-level results: A later analysis linked a missense DCLRE1C variant to TCR beta V- and J-gene trimming. In a later analysis, several top co-occurrence clusters appeared linked to parvovirus B19, influenza, CMV and Epstein-Barr virus. Per a prior analysis, the majority of TCR beta V segments were productive roughly 87% or roughly 30% of the time.

V usage is TRBV7-9 and J usage is TRBJ1-5; the match to TRBD1 covers 10 bases. This TCR derives from a man aged 40-49 years in good health and CMV-seronegative. Sample: PBMCs. The chain's CDR3 is CASSVDRGRQPQHF. The CDR3 DNA is TGTGCCAGCAGCGTAGACAGGGGGCGTCAGCCCCAGCATTTT.